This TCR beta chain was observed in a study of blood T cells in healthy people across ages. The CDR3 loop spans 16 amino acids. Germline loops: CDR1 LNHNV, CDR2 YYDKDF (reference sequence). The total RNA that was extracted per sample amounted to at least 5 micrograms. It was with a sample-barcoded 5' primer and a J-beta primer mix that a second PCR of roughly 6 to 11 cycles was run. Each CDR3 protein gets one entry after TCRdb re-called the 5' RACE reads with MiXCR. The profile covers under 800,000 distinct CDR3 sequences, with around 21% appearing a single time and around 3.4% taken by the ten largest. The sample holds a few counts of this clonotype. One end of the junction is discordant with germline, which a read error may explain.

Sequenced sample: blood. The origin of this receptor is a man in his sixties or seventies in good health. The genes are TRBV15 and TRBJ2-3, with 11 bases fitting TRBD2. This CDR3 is CATGRISGGGTDTQYF. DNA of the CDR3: TGTGCCACCGGCAGAATTAGCGGGGGGGGCACAGATACGCAGTATTTT.